This T cell receptor beta chain was recorded in a study of identifying expanded T cells in peripheral blood. Study conclusions and caveats: Variance in clone template counts between approximately 2-week samples significantly increased with total template count across all healthy donors. Differentially abundant clones: around 1.2 between replicates, about 15 at 2 to 3 weeks, around 20 at four.

This clone was detected only once. Its antigen remains unidentified. During the collection period, no donor immune events like infections were recorded. This table comes from immunoSEQ multiplex PCR, and its TCRdb copy is limited to in-frame clones, with some not included. The data show approximately 58,000 clones, more than 70% seen once. CDR1 MNHNS and CDR2 SASEGT come from the germline V gene. This CDR3 spans 14 amino acids. With 5 bases clipped from V and 0 bases from J, the junction kept 1 base outside the gene matches. The sequenced sample consisted of blood. The TCR was taken from a person aged 18 to 75 in good health. The gene calls are TRBV6-1 and TRBJ1-3; 7 bases are a match to TRBD1. CDR3 residues: CASSRDSSGNTIYF. DNA for the CDR3: TGTGCCAGCAGTCGGGACAGCTCTGGAAACACCATATATTTT.